Reported below is one T cell receptor (beta chain). Its antigen is currently unknown. The CDR3 has 17 residues. In germline, CDR1 is SGHRS, CDR2 YFSETQ. The germline V and J ends were trimmed by 0 bases and 1 base, with 11 bases remaining between them. The record originates from a study of shared clonotypes between healthy human individuals. Study results and limitations: Clonotype sharing across a few donors was observed for around 5% of naive CD4 clonotypes.

Using immunoSEQ multiplex PCR, the repertoire was profiled, and TCRdb retains in-frame clones only, with some absent. The sample yields about 2 million clones, around 95% seen once. The sequenced sample consisted of naive CD4+ T cells sorted from blood. The subset denotes: CD45RA+ positively selected. V is TRBV5-1 and J is TRBJ1-6; possibly TRBD1 for D (6 bases). This TCR came from a man younger than 35 in good health. The CDR3 bases are TGCGCCAGCAGCTTGGACGTCCAGGGGTCCTATAATTCACCCCTCCACTTT. Protein sequence: CASSLDVQGSYNSPLHF.